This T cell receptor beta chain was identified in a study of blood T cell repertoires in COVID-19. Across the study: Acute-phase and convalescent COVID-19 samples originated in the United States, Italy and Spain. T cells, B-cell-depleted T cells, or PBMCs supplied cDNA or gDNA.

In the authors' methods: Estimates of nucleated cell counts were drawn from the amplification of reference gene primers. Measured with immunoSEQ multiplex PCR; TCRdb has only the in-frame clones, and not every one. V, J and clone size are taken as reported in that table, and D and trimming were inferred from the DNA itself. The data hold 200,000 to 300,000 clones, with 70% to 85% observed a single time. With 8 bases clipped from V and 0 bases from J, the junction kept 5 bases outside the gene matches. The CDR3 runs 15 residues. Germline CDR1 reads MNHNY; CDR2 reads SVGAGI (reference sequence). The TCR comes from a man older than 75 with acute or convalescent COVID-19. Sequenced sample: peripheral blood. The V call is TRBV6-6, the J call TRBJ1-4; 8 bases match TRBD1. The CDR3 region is CASETGGATNEKLFF. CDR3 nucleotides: TGTGCCAGCGAAACAGGGGGGGCAACTAATGAAAAACTGTTTTTT.